This TCR beta chain came from a study of shared clonotypes between healthy human individuals. Overall study findings and caveats: Clonotype sharing among donors was expected to depend on sequencing depth. With few donors, the genetic and exposure-history diversity represented was limited.

As to this clone: As yet, its antigen is unknown. Other DNA sequences in this specimen translate into the identical CDR3.

In the original processing: ImmunoSEQ output lacked quality scores and full-length reads, limiting matched filtering. The protocol was immunoSEQ multiplex PCR, while the TCRdb copy is restricted to in-frame clones and leaves out a portion. The V and J calls and clone size come from that table; D and trimming were worked out from the DNA. The sample holds more than 1.2 million clones, approximately 98.5% seen once. The sequencing input was naive CD4+ T cells sorted from blood. Subset indicated: CD45RA+ positively selected. This receptor was taken from a man aged 25-45 years in good health.

The CDR3 DNA reads as TGCAGCGTTGACCGGGGGGCCACCGGGGAGCTGTTTTTT. It yields the protein CSVDRGATGELFF. V usage is TRBV29-1 and J usage is TRBJ2-2; weak D call: TRBD2 (7 bases). The CDR3 spans 13 residues. From germline, CDR1 is SQVTM and CDR2 ANQGSEA. Deletions cut 3 bases from V and 4 bases from J, with 9 bases between.